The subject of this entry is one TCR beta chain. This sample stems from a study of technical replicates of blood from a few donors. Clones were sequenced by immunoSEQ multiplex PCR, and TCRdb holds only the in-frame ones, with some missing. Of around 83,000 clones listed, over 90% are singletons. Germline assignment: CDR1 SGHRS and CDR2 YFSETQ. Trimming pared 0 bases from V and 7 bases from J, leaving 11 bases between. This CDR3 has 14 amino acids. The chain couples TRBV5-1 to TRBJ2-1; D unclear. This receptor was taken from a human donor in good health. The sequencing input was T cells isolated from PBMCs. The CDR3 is CASSLDGSWNEQFF. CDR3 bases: TGCGCCAGCAGCTTGGACGGGTCCTGGAATGAGCAGTTCTTC.